The next 8 T cell receptor beta chains were all read from a single sample in a study of T cells in Graves' hyperthyroidism and ophthalmopathy. Amplification targeted TCR beta CDR3 regions from RNA transcripts. The TCR CDR3 was amplified in a first-round RT-PCR using the HTBI primer set. One entry per CDR3 protein results from TCRdb running MiXCR on the multiplex PCR reads. The sample yields 150,000 to 200,000 distinct CDR3 sequences, 9.4% seen once. Sequencing input: blood. The receptors here all came from a woman aged 18-29 years with Graves' hyperthyroidism that later progressed to Graves' ophthalmopathy.

CDR3 sequence (DNA): TGCAGTGCAAGGGACGTTATGGACTATGGCTACACCTTC. Encoded protein: CSARDVMDYGYTF. The rearrangement joins TRBV20-1 to TRBJ1-2, with D tentatively TRBD1 (5 bases). Germline values: CDR1 DFQATT, CDR2 SNEGSKA (reference sequence). The CDR3 has 13 residues. Trimming pared 6 bases from V and 3 bases from J, leaving 14 bases between.

The chain has TRBV14 and TRBJ2-1, with D tentatively TRBD2 (6 bases). Trimming removed 3 bases from V and 2 bases from J, with 14 bases in between. Germline V gene data show CDR1 as SGHDN and CDR2 as FVKESK. This CDR3 is 16 amino acids long. CDR3 sequence reads: CASSQGVAVAYNEQFF. The CDR3 DNA sequence: TGTGCCAGCAGCCAGGGAGTAGCGGTCGCCTACAATGAGCAGTTCTTC. The whole variable domain, filled in from reference TRBV14 and TRBJ2-1, reads EAGVTQFPSHSVIEKGQTVTLRCDPISGHDNLYWYRRVMGKEIKFLLHFVKESKQDESGMPNNRFLAERTGGTYSTLKVQPAELEDSGVYFCASSQGVAVAYNEQFFGPGTRLTVL.

This clonotype has a count of ten or more. The chain has TRBV19 and TRBJ2-5, with TRBD1 matching over 9 bases. V lost 3 bases, J lost 5 bases, and 7 bases stayed unmatched. The CDR3 is 15 residues long. Germline V gives CDR1 LNHDA, CDR2 SQIVND (reference sequence). CDR3 region: CASSIDPGTGETQYF. The CDR3 bases are TGTGCCAGTAGTATTGACCCCGGGACAGGGGAGACCCAGTACTTC. The whole variable domain, remainder taken from reference TRBV19 and TRBJ2-5, is DGGITQSPKYLFRKEGQNVTLSCEQNLNHDAMYWYRQDPGQGLRLIYYSQIVNDFQKGDIAEGYSVSREKKESFPLTVTSAQKNPTAFYLCASSIDPGTGETQYFGPGTRLLVL.

In its sample, this clonotype was seen many times. The rearrangement joins TRBV2 to TRBJ1-5; D unclear. Trimming shortened V by 1 base and J by 3 bases, and 7 bases separated the two germline ends. The V gene's germline CDR1 is SNHLY and CDR2 FYNNEI. This CDR3 region has 14 residues. CDR3 amino acids: CASSEDLLNQPQHF. CDR3 in DNA: TGTGCCAGCAGTGAAGATCTGCTCAATCAGCCCCAGCATTTT.

This clonotype was counted many times. The J gene is TRBJ2-7, the V gene TRBV27; TRBD2 matches at 8 bases. The CDR3 sequence is 16 residues long. Germline CDR1 MNHEY, CDR2 SMNVEV (reference sequence). Trimming at V came to 5 bases and at J to 0 bases, leaving 9 bases not matched to a gene. This chain's CDR3 is CASSDLAGLSSYEQYF. The CDR3 DNA reads as TGTGCCAGCAGTGATTTAGCGGGATTGAGCTCCTACGAGCAGTACTTC.

Ten or more counts support this clonotype. The chain uses TRBV20-1 and TRBJ2-5; no clear D. CDR1 and CDR2 (germline): DFQATT, SNEGSKA (reference sequence). Trimming removed 3 bases from V and 2 bases from J, with 10 bases in between. The CDR3 covers 13 residues. In nucleotides, the CDR3 is TGCAGTGCTAGGTCGCAGATTCAAGAGACCCAGTACTTC. Translation: CSARSQIQETQYF.

This clonotype was counted many times. This chain connects TRBV12-3 or TRBV12-4 to TRBJ1-5; D gene uncertain. The CDR3 covers 11 residues. Trimming pared 5 bases from V and 11 bases from J, leaving 10 bases between. The CDR3 nucleotides are TGTGCCAGCAGTGCCGATACGGCCCAGCATTTT. Amino acids: CASSADTAQHF.

This chain joins TRBV9 and TRBJ2-7, with D perhaps matching TRBD2 (5 bases). Germline V gene data show CDR1 as SGDLS and CDR2 as YYNGEE. V dropped 0 bases and J dropped 0 bases, with 10 bases sitting between them. The CDR3 totals 15 residues. The CDR3 here is CASSVAGIGSYEQYF. The DNA of the CDR3 is TGTGCCAGCAGCGTAGCGGGAATCGGCTCCTACGAGCAGTACTTC.